This T cell receptor (beta chain) came from a study of shared clonotypes between healthy human individuals (TCRdb year 2020). Turning to the overall study: A couple of women and three men aged 18 to 49 years were included in the cohort. For each donor, three plates each were used for CD4 naive and CD4 memory, two plates were used for CD8 naive, and one plate was used for CD8 memory. To estimate repertoire size and how much clonotype sharing occurs between individuals, the study deeply sequenced the blood TCR repertoires of a handful of healthy adults. To increase sequencing depth and limit assay-specific biases, different laboratories used diverse techniques to prepare libraries and sequence TCR repertoires. Leukapheresis yielded between about 0.85 and 9 billion PBMCs per donor. What the study reported, not specific to this receptor: Sampling was limited to blood, and TCR repertoires in tissue likely differ from TCR repertoires in blood. Compared with non-shared clonotypes, clonotypes shared by all four sorted-subset donors had higher generation probabilities. About 5% of naive CD4, approximately 3.7% of naive CD8, about 2.1% of memory CD4, and about 0.4% of memory CD8 clonotypes were shared across a handful of donors. Naive subsets generally had larger estimated clonotype richness than memory subsets did. Pairwise subsampling led to the expectation that sequencing depth would affect the degree of clonotype sharing among donors. Incomplete sequencing was indicated by rarefaction of sorted-subset datasets, despite the large sequencing depth. The small number of donors limited the genetic and exposure-history diversity represented.

With regard to this clone: What this receptor recognizes is not known. No base quality information exists; no much larger clone differs at one position.

Donors were healthy HIV-negative adults with no recently reported acute infections or vaccinations. All donors were Caucasian adults living in Nashville, Tennessee, USA. CD4+ T cells were enriched by magnetic negative selection, after which naive cells were positively selected on CD45RA and the negative fraction was taken as the memory subset. Blood was obtained by leukapheresis, after which PBMCs were separated by Ficoll-Histopaque density gradient centrifugation and cryopreserved in liquid nitrogen vapor phase. Analytical flow cytometry was used to check the purity and quantity of every magnetically sorted T cell population. From each sorted fraction, genomic DNA was isolated and quantified by UV absorbance on a Nanodrop 2000c. The CDR3 starts with the cysteine, ends with the phenylalanine, and has 11 residues. Left in the record is the CDR3 DNA by itself, 33 bases read in frame from the first base. V lost 5 bases and J lost 5 bases; the stretch between them is 7 bases long. As encoded in the germline V gene, CDR1 is SGDLS while CDR2 is YYNGEE.

Using the deep immunoSEQ assay, TCR CDR3 regions were amplified from genomic DNA by multiplex PCR. For each cell subset, the extracted genomic DNA was distributed evenly across all wells of several immunoSEQ 96-well plates, and each plate served as one replicate. Each replicate PCR for sorted subsets received about 220 ng genomic DNA, equal to roughly 30,000 T cell genomes. Purified libraries were quantified with a Qubit 3.0 fluorometer, sized on a Bioanalyzer 2100, and re-quantified with the KAPA Library Quantification kit. A separate single-read 150-cycle Illumina NextSeq 550 flow cell was used to sequence each immunoSEQ 96-well plate. As for how the authors treated the data: The immunoSEQ output contained only junctional sequences without quality scores, so filtering could not match that applied to full-length reads. Sequences were annotated with PyIR, a Python wrapper for IgBLAST v1.9, and V/J genes and CDR3 were assigned using IMGT germline references. Any read was removed if the V/J assignment was weak (E-value above 1e-6), the CDR3 was missing, or the read contained stop codons, out-of-frame junctions, or ambiguous translated residues. V3J clonotypes were defined as sequences sharing the same inferred V gene, J gene, and CDR3 amino acid sequence. Percentage overlap between repertoires was calculated by dividing the number of shared unique clonotypes by the size of the smaller repertoire. Repertoire richness was assessed with RTK rarefaction, the Chao1 estimator, and Recon v2.1 estimates of unobserved clonotypes. For all TCRbeta clonotypes obtained by the gDNA method from four donors, generation probabilities were computed with OLGA. TCRdb holds this immuneACCESS table with in-frame rearrangements only. Some clones are missing; in checked studies, unresolved V genes explain under half, and the rest has no known cause. V and J calls and clone size are as listed in that table; D and trimming were resolved from the DNA. The sample yields about 980,000 clones; approximately 76% were counted once. The top ten hold nearly 1.5% of the sample.

The rearrangement joined TRBV9 to TRBJ1-2, with an unclear D gene assignment. Sequenced: memory CD4+ T cells sorted from blood. The cell subset or site label on this specimen signifies: CD45RA-negative fraction. The TCR sequence derives from a man aged 18 to 29 in good health. The bases are TGTGCCAGCAGTGCAGGATATGGCTACACCTTC. This sequence encodes CASSAGYGYTF.